The entry below gives a single T cell receptor (beta chain) sequence along with its context. Its antigen is undetermined. The data were obtained in a study of shared clonotypes between healthy human individuals. Points from the study as a whole: Sharing across a few donors was seen in 4% to 5% of naive CD4 clonotypes.

Clones were read by immunoSEQ multiplex PCR, and TCRdb kept only the in-frame ones, dropping some. This sample has about 2.3 million clones, with 85% to 95% found just once. The sequence came from a man younger than 35 in good health. Some clones in this sample may be carry-over from other donors' samples. The sample consisted of naive CD4+ T cells from PBMCs. Noted subset: CD45RA+ positively selected.

DNA of the CDR3: TGTGCCAGTAGCTTTTTGGACAACTCCTACGAGCAGTACTTC. Translation: CASSFLDNSYEQYF. V is TRBV19 and J is TRBJ2-7, with D possibly being TRBD1 (5 bases). This CDR3 has 14 residues. CDR1 LNHDA and CDR2 SQIVND come from the germline V gene (reference sequence). V was shortened by 6 bases and J by 0 bases, with 12 bases between the two germline ends.